Below are 5 T cell receptor beta chains sequenced from a single sample in a study of blood T cell repertoires in COVID-19 (TCRdb year 2020). Preparation of the library involved the immunoSEQ multiplex PCR assay. The table was pulled from immuneACCESS by TCRdb, which kept in-frame rearrangements only. Such tables lose some clones; where checked, under half of the loss comes from unresolved V genes, and the rest has no known cause. This sample gives 220,000 or so clones in total; 80% to 90% of them show up just once. The ten largest clones capture about 3.3% of the sample. The sample taken for sequencing was PBMCs or T cells enriched from blood (not recorded which). The receptors shown here come from a woman under 30 in a cohort exposed to, infected with or recovered from COVID-19 (not recorded which).

This rearrangement joins TRBV18 to TRBJ2-2; 10 positions match TRBD1. J lost 6 bases, V lost 3 bases, and 10 bases had no gene match. The CDR3 consists of 17 residues. Germline CDR1 KGHSH, CDR2 LQKENI. CDR3 DNA sequence: TGTGCCAGCTCACCCTCTATCCGGGACAGGGGTCCCGGGGAGCTGTTTTTT. Translating gives CASSPSIRDRGPGELFF.

This sequence joins TRBV5-4 and TRBJ2-3; D is possibly TRBD2 (7 bases). Between the trimmed V and J ends, which lost 3 bases and 5 bases, there was a span of 28 bases. Germline lookup yields CDR1 SGHNT and CDR2 YYREEE (reference sequence). The CDR3 loop spans 19 amino acids. CDR3 loop: CASSSDSPARGGGKDTQYF. The CDR3 DNA reads as TGTGCCAGCAGCTCCGATTCTCCCGCTAGGGGGGGAGGTAAAGATACGCAGTATTTT.

The rearrangement uses TRBV20-1 and TRBJ1-5; the match to TRBD1 covers 7 bases. This CDR3 region has 14 residues. Germline values: CDR1 DFQATT, CDR2 SNEGSKA (reference sequence). V dropped 3 bases and J dropped 7; count of bases not matched to a gene: 9. The CDR3, as DNA: TGCAGTGCTAGTCGAACAGGGGTTAGCCAGCCCCAGCATTTT. Its translation is CSASRTGVSQPQHF.

The V gene is TRBV12-3 or TRBV12-4, the J gene TRBJ2-2, with no clear D. Trimming took off 5 bases at V and 4 bases at J, with 8 bases between the two ends. The CDR3 runs 13 residues. The CDR3 protein is CASSPDITGELFF. The CDR3 region has the DNA TGTGCCAGCAGTCCAGACATCACCGGGGAGCTGTTTTTT.

The chain links TRBV29-1 to TRBJ2-3; 11 positions agree with TRBD2. The CDR3 contains 14 residues. Germline lookup yields CDR1 SQVTM and CDR2 ANQGSEA. V shed 6 bases and J 3 bases; nucleotides not matched to a gene: 5. CDR3 in amino acids: CSVRTSGFTDTQYF. The CDR3 region has the DNA TGCAGCGTCCGGACTAGCGGGTTTACAGATACGCAGTATTTT.